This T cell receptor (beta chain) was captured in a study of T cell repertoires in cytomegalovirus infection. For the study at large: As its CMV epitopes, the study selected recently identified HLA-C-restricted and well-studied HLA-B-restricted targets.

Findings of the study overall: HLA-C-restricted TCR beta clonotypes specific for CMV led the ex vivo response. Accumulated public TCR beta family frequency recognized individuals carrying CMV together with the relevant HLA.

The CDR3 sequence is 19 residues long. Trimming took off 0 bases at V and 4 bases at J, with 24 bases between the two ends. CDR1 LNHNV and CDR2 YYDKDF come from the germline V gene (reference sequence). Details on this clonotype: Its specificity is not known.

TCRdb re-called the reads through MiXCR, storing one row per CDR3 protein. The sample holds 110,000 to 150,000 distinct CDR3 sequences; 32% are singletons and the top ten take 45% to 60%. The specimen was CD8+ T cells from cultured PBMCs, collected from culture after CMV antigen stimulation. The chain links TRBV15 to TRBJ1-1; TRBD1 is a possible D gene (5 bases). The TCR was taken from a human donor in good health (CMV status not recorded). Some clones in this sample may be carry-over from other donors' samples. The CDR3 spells CATSRDPFRTLGRSTEAFF. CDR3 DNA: TGTGCCACCAGCAGAGATCCGTTTAGGACACTTGGCCGTTCCACTGAAGCTTTCTTT.